This T cell receptor beta chain was recovered during a study of blood T cell repertoires in COVID-19. Original processing methods: Reference gene primer amplification gave nucleated cell count estimates. Sequencing was performed with immunoSEQ multiplex PCR; in TCRdb, only in-frame clones are kept and a portion is missing. The DNA gave D and trimming, while V, J and clone size come from that table. The sample lists approximately 350,000 clones; around 80% were seen once. The TCR was taken from a man aged 25-45 years with active or convalescent COVID-19. Sequencing was performed on peripheral blood.

This chain's CDR3 is CASSQEGSSPLHF. CDR3 DNA sequence: TGTGCCAGCAGCCAAGAGGGCTCCTCACCCCTCCACTTT. The chain combines TRBV14 with TRBJ1-6; no clear D gene. Germline V gene sequence: CDR1 SGHDN, CDR2 FVKESK. Deletions cut 0 bases from V and 10 bases from J, with 7 bases between. The CDR3 sequence is 13 residues long.